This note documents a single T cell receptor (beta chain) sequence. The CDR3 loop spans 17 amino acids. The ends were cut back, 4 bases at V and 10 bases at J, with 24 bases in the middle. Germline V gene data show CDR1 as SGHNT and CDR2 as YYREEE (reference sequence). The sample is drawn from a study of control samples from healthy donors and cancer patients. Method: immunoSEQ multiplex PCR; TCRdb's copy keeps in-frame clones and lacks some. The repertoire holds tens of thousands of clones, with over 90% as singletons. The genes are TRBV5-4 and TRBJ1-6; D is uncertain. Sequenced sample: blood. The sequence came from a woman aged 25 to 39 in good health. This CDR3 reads CASSPPGRVGIPSPLHF. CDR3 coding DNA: TGTGCCAGCAGCCCTCCTGGTCGGGTAGGAATTCCGTCACCCCTCCACTTT.